The entry that follows covers one T cell receptor beta chain sequence. Its antigen remains unknown. These data are taken from a study of T cell repertoires in cytomegalovirus infection. The CDR3 consists of 16 residues. CDR1 and CDR2 (germline): MNHEY, SVGAGI. V dropped 5 bases and J dropped 2 bases, with 19 bases sitting between them. TCRdb ran MiXCR on the reads and lists one entry per CDR3 protein. The sample includes approximately 1,000,000 distinct CDR3 sequences, 31% of them seen just once. This receptor was identified in a human donor in good health (CMV status not recorded). Some clones in this sample may be carry-over from other donors' samples. The genes are TRBV6-5 and TRBJ2-7; D uncertain. Material: cultured CD8+ T cells from PBMCs, obtained from culture after CMV antigen stimulation. CDR3 sequence (DNA): TGTGCCAGCAGTGAATTCCAGTTTTCTCGGACCTACGAGCAGTACTTC. Its protein product is CASSEFQFSRTYEQYF.